Below, 27 T cell receptor beta chains from the same sample are listed, as sequenced in a study of beta chain features in type 1 diabetes. TCRB transcripts that were expressed got sequenced, as all of the isolated RNA had been reverse transcribed. The assay was immunoSEQ multiplex PCR, and TCRdb's table has in-frame clones only and misses some. The table includes about 360,000 clones, roughly 12% detected once. Sequencing input: naive CD4+ T cells from blood. These receptors all stem from a man younger than 30 in good health.

This clone was seen a handful of times. The chain carries TRBV11-1 and TRBJ2-5, with D maybe TRBD2 (5 bases). The CDR3 loop spans 14 amino acids. The V gene lost 1 base and the J gene lost 0 bases, with 6 bases spanning the gap. Germline values: CDR1 SGHAT, CDR2 FQDESV (reference sequence). CDR3 nucleotide sequence: TGTGCCAGCAGCTTAGGGACTTACCAAGAGACCCAGTACTTC. Protein product: CASSLGTYQETQYF.

As DNA, the CDR3 is TGTGCCAGCAGTTCCGCCGGGGATACGCAGTATTTT. Translation: CASSSAGDTQYF. V usage is TRBV28 and J usage is TRBJ2-3; unclear D gene. Germline CDR1 reads MDHEN; CDR2 reads SYDVKM. V dropped 4 bases and J dropped 6 bases, with 8 bases sitting between them. The length of the CDR3 is 12 residues.

This rearrangement joins TRBV5-4 to TRBJ1-1; D is perhaps TRBD1 (6 bases). Germline values: CDR1 SGHNT, CDR2 YYREEE (reference sequence). The CDR3 contains 14 residues. Trimming took off 1 base at V and 7 bases at J, with 14 bases between the two ends. The CDR3 reads CASSLLQGGGEAFF. Written as DNA, the CDR3 is TGTGCCAGCAGCTTGTTACAGGGCGGTGGTGAAGCTTTCTTT.

This clone was recorded a few times. The chain recombines TRBV10-3 with TRBJ1-2; D is unclear. The germline V gene has CDR1 ENHRY and CDR2 SYGVKD. V was shortened by 0 bases and J by 7 bases, with 12 bases between the two germline ends. The CDR3 length is 14 residues. The CDR3 region has the DNA TGTGCCATCAGTGAGTCACTCTCCGAGGGTGGCTACACCTTC. It yields the protein CAISESLSEGGYTF.

This clone showed up just once. The chain recombines TRBV7-2 with TRBJ1-2; 8 positions agree with TRBD1. This CDR3 contains 16 residues. Trimming took 5 bases from V and 1 from J; bases not matched to a gene: 9. Germline CDR1 and CDR2: SGHTA and FQGNSA. The CDR3 coding sequence is TGTGCCAGCAGCCTACTGACAGGGGTTATTAACTATGGCTACACCTTC. Translated, it gives CASSLLTGVINYGYTF. Full variable domain (rest looked up from reference TRBV7-2 and TRBJ1-2): GAGVSQSPSNKVTEKGKDVELRCDPISGHTALYWYRQSLGQGLEFLIYFQGNSAPDKSGLPSDRFSAERTGGSVSTLTIQRTQQEDSAVYLCASSLLTGVINYGYTFGSGTRLTVV.

The chain is built from TRBV6-6 and TRBJ1-1; D perhaps matches TRBD1 (5 bases). Looked up from germline, CDR1 is MNHNY and CDR2 is SVGAGI (reference sequence). CDR3 size: 11 residues. Trimming cost V 6 bases and J 10 bases, with 12 bases left between them. The CDR3: CASSRGFAAFF. The CDR3 nucleotides read TGTGCCAGCAGCCGGGGGTTTGCAGCTTTCTTT.

V gene TRBV30 combines with J gene TRBJ1-2, with 8 bases aligning to TRBD1. The CDR3 sequence is 14 residues long. The ends lost 4 bases at V and 4 bases at J; junction bases unmatched: 8. Germline CDR1 is GTSNPN and CDR2 is SVGIG (reference sequence). The CDR3: CAWNGQGPSYGYTF. The CDR3 region has the DNA TGTGCCTGGAACGGACAGGGCCCCAGCTATGGCTACACCTTC.

The chain links TRBV6-6 to TRBJ2-1; tentatively, D is TRBD2 (6 bases). V shed 7 bases and J shed 9 bases, with 16 bases lying between them. Looked up from germline, CDR1 is MNHNY and CDR2 is SVGAGI (reference sequence). This CDR3 has 13 residues. This CDR3 reads CASILLGGSEQFF. CDR3 DNA: TGTGCCAGCATCTTATTGGGGGGAAGTGAGCAGTTCTTC.

This clone was seen a few times. The chain uses TRBV18 and TRBJ1-1; 7 bases are a match to TRBD1. The CDR3 is made up of 16 amino acids. J lost 3 bases, V lost 3 bases, and 10 bases had no gene match. Germline V gene lookup returns CDR1 KGHSH and CDR2 LQKENI. CDR3 in amino acids: CASSPPSTGWDTEAFF. The CDR3 DNA reads as TGTGCCAGCTCACCCCCTTCGACAGGGTGGGACACTGAAGCTTTCTTT.

This clone was recorded a few times. This chain uses TRBV7-3 with TRBJ1-6; D is uncertain. The CDR3 consists of 13 residues. The V end was cut by 3 bases, the J end by 8 bases, with 8 bases between. Germline V gene sequence: CDR1 SGHTA, CDR2 FQGTGA. CDR3: CASSLQVYSPLHF. The CDR3 DNA sequence: TGTGCCAGCAGCTTGCAGGTTTATTCACCCCTCCACTTT.

The table lists this clone with a count of one. The chain recombines TRBV6-5 with TRBJ2-1, with 10 bases lining up with TRBD1. J lost 6 bases, V lost 8 bases, and 10 bases had no gene match. This CDR3 contains 15 residues. Germline lookup yields CDR1 MNHEY and CDR2 SVGAGI. CDR3 DNA: TGTGCCAGCCATGTCCCGGGACAGGGGACCAATGAGCAGTTCTTC. Translation: CASHVPGQGTNEQFF.

The table lists this clone with a few counts. The rearrangement links TRBV29-1 to TRBJ2-2; 12 bases agree with TRBD2. J lost 7 bases, V lost 2 bases, and 5 bases had no gene match. CDR1 is SQVTM and CDR2 is ANQGSEA in the germline V gene. The CDR3 contains 15 residues. CDR3 nucleotides: TGCAGCGTTGAACTTACTAGCGGGGGGAACGGGGAGCTGTTTTTT. Amino acids: CSVELTSGGNGELFF.

This clone occurred a few times. The chain carries TRBV11-2 and TRBJ2-3; 12 bases line up with TRBD2. The CDR3 runs 16 residues. From germline, CDR1 is SGHAT and CDR2 FQNNGV. The V and J ends lost 4 bases and 7 bases, in that order; junction bases with no gene match: 9. This CDR3 is CASSSALAGGPNTQYF. CDR3 coding DNA: TGTGCCAGCAGCTCAGCCCTAGCGGGGGGGCCGAATACGCAGTATTTT.

This clone turned up a few times. J is TRBJ1-4 and V is TRBV6-6, with 7 nucleotides matching TRBD1. The CDR3 runs to 15 residues. CDR1 is MNHNY and CDR2 is SVGAGI in the germline V gene (reference sequence). The ends lost 6 bases at V and 6 bases at J; junction bases unmatched: 10. Here the CDR3 DNA reads TGTGCCAGCAGCCAAATCGACAGGGATGATGAAAAACTGTTTTTT. It is translated as CASSQIDRDDEKLFF.

This clone was found a few times. The V call is TRBV18, the J call TRBJ2-2; the D gene is possibly TRBD1 (5 bases). V was pared by 2 bases and J by 5 bases, with 18 bases between. Germline values: CDR1 KGHSH, CDR2 LQKENI. The CDR3 loop spans 17 amino acids. CDR3 residues: CASSPTQIDRPTGELFF. The CDR3 coding sequence is TGTGCCAGCTCACCAACACAAATAGACAGACCGACCGGGGAGCTGTTTTTT. The variable domain in full, completed from reference TRBV18 and TRBJ2-2, reads NAGVMQNPRHLVRRRGQEARLRCSPMKGHSHVYWYRQLPEEGLKFMVYLQKENIIDESGMPKERFSAEFPKEGPSILRIQQVVRGDSAAYFCASSPTQIDRPTGELFFGEGSRLTVL.

This clone was seen only a few times. The chain links TRBV29-1 to TRBJ2-5; 16 bases are a match to TRBD2. With V trimmed by 7 bases and J by 3 bases, 11 bases remained unmatched. This CDR3 region has 17 residues. From germline, CDR1 is SQVTM and CDR2 ANQGSEA. The DNA of the CDR3 is TGCAGCGGCCCGGGACTAGCGGGAGGGCCAAAGAAAGAGACCCAGTACTTC. It is translated as CSGPGLAGGPKKETQYF.

This clone was counted a few times. This chain connects TRBV25-1 to TRBJ2-3; D gene ambiguous. CDR3 length: 13 residues. V dropped 3 bases and J dropped 3 bases, with 7 bases sitting between them. Germline-derived CDR1 and CDR2 are MGHDK and SYGVNS. CDR3 residues: CASSDSGTDTQYF. DNA of the CDR3: TGTGCCAGCAGTGATTCAGGTACAGATACGCAGTATTTT.

The chain has TRBV28 and TRBJ2-7; no reliable D call. V was shortened by 5 bases and J by 7 bases, with 12 bases between the two germline ends. Germline V gene data show CDR1 as MDHEN and CDR2 as SYDVKM. The CDR3 is made up of 12 amino acids. In nucleotides, the CDR3 is TGTGCCAGCAGTATCGTGGCTCAGGAGCAGTACTTC. Residues: CASSIVAQEQYF.

This clone was seen a few times. The chain employs TRBV4-2 and TRBJ2-3; TRBD2 matches 10 bases. The length of the CDR3 is 15 residues. After removal of 4 bases from V and 1 base from J, the junction contained 2 bases not matched to a gene. Germline loops: CDR1 LGHNA, CDR2 YNFKEQ. The CDR3: CASSPGTSGTDTQYF. CDR3 coding DNA: TGTGCCAGCAGCCCCGGGACTAGCGGCACAGATACGCAGTATTTT.

Only a few counts were recorded for this clone. The chain combines TRBV4-1 with TRBJ2-5; 10 bases fit TRBD2. The germline gives CDR1 MGHRA, CDR2 YSYEKL. CDR3 size: 16 residues. The ends lost 1 base at V and 5 bases at J; junction bases unmatched: 7. The CDR3 reads CASSQVAGGRGETQYF. CDR3 in DNA: TGCGCCAGCAGCCAAGTAGCGGGGGGACGTGGGGAGACCCAGTACTTC.

This clone has a handful of counts. The chain joins TRBV28 to TRBJ1-1; D is unresolved. V shed 7 bases and J shed 5 bases, with 20 bases lying between them. CDR1 MDHEN and CDR2 SYDVKM come from the germline V gene. The CDR3 has 15 residues. In DNA, the CDR3 is TGTGCCAGCACACCAACTTCAGCGAGTGGGACTGAAGCTTTCTTT. Translated, it gives CASTPTSASGTEAFF. Complete variable domain (other parts from reference TRBV28 and TRBJ1-1): DVKVTQSSRYLVKRTGEKVFLECVQDMDHENMFWYRQDPGLGLRLIYFSYDVKMKEKGDIPEGYSVSREKKERFSLILESASTNQTSMYLCASTPTSASGTEAFFGQGTRLTVV.

This sequence joins TRBV11-1 and TRBJ2-5; 8 bases fit TRBD1. Germline lookup yields CDR1 SGHAT and CDR2 FQDESV (reference sequence). This CDR3 has 14 residues. J was trimmed by 5 bases and V by 5 bases; bases with no gene match: 7. This CDR3 is CASSLRTGSETQYF. CDR3 bases: TGTGCCAGCAGCCTACGGACAGGGTCTGAGACCCAGTACTTC.

The rearrangement links TRBV28 to TRBJ1-1; 8 bases are a match to TRBD1. Germline loops: CDR1 MDHEN, CDR2 SYDVKM. CDR3 length equals 15 residues. Germline trimming cut 5 bases from V and 1 base from J; bases unmatched to any gene: 6. The CDR3 region is CASSEYRGENTEAFF. CDR3 bases: TGTGCCAGCAGTGAATACAGGGGGGAGAACACTGAAGCTTTCTTT.

This clone has a count of ten or more. V usage is TRBV4-3 and J usage is TRBJ2-7; D is ambiguous. The CDR3 extends over 14 amino acids. Germline CDR1 LGHNA, CDR2 YSLEER. Trimming removed 2 bases at V and 6 bases at J, with 14 bases between. The CDR3 reads CASSQLYGGSEQYF. CDR3 DNA sequence: TGCGCCAGCAGCCAATTGTATGGTGGCAGCGAGCAGTACTTC.

CDR3 in DNA: TGTGCCAGCTCACCAATGGGACTAGCGGGCGGCACCGGGGAGCTGTTTTTT. Residues: CASSPMGLAGGTGELFF. The rearrangement uses TRBV18 and TRBJ2-2, with 12 bases fitting TRBD2. This CDR3 region has 17 residues. The germline CDR1 and CDR2 sequences are KGHSH and LQKENI. The J segment lost 4 bases and the V segment lost 2 bases, leaving 5 bases of the junction unmatched.

A few counts support this clone. The chain joins TRBV6-5 to TRBJ2-7; 7 nucleotides align to TRBD2. This CDR3 spans 14 amino acids. The V segment lost 6 bases and the J segment 2 bases; nucleotides outside the gene matches: 7. Germline lookup yields CDR1 MNHEY and CDR2 SVGAGI. CDR3 region: CASRRREVAYEQYF. The CDR3 DNA follows: TGTGCCAGCAGACGCCGGGAGGTTGCCTACGAGCAGTACTTC.

Only a few counts were recorded for this clone. CDR3 protein: CASSITREDSPLHF. DNA of the CDR3: TGCGCCAGCAGCATAACCAGGGAGGATTCACCCCTCCACTTT. This chain uses TRBV5-1 with TRBJ1-6, with D tentatively TRBD1 (5 bases). Germline values: CDR1 SGHRS, CDR2 YFSETQ. The CDR3 spans 14 residues. Trimming stripped 4 bases from V and 8 bases from J, with 13 bases between.